These 24 T cell receptor beta chains came from one sample sequenced in a study of blood T cell repertoires in COVID-19 (dated by TCRdb to 2019 to 2021). The library was made by the immunoSEQ multiplex PCR assay. Sourced from immuneACCESS, this table was stored by TCRdb with only in-frame sequences that have V and J called. A share of the clones is absent; for the studies checked, an unresolved V gene accounts for under half, and the remainder has no known explanation. Present in this sample are 120,000 to 150,000 clones, about 85% of which were seen just once. The ten largest clones represent 35% to 40% of the sample. The sequencing input was peripheral blood. The receptors originated from a human donor in a cohort sampled during active COVID-19.

This clone showed up just a few times. V gene TRBV5-4 combines with J gene TRBJ2-5; TRBD2 agrees at 7 bases. This CDR3 has 14 amino acids. Germline V CDR1 and CDR2: SGHNT, YYREEE (reference sequence). Trimming cost V 0 bases and J 11 bases; bases outside gene matches: 10. CDR3 DNA sequence: TGTGCCAGCAGCTTGGGAGGGGAGGGTGATCAACAGTACTTC. Its protein product is CASSLGGEGDQQYF.

J is TRBJ2-5 and V is TRBV9, with TRBD2 matching over 9 bases. V lost 3 bases to trimming and J lost 4 bases; unmatched junction nucleotides: 7. Germline values: CDR1 SGDLS, CDR2 YYNGEE. This CDR3 has 15 amino acids. The CDR3 region has the DNA TGTGCCAGCAGCGAGTCGCGGGGGGGCTTAGAGACCCAGTACTTC. It encodes CASSESRGGLETQYF.

This chain joins TRBV28 and TRBJ1-6, with 9 bases identical to TRBD1. CDR1 is MDHEN, CDR2 SYDVKM, per germline. CDR3 length equals 16 residues. V shed 5 bases, J shed 6 bases, and the junction held 8 bases outside the gene matches. CDR3 nucleotide sequence: TGTGCCAGCAGTACACCGGGACAGGGAGCTAATTCACCCCTCCACTTT. This codes for CASSTPGQGANSPLHF.

The rearrangement joins TRBV10-3 to TRBJ2-3; 9 bases fit TRBD2. The junction had 9 bases not matched to a gene; V was cut back by 0 bases and J by 2 bases. This CDR3 is built from 18 residues. Germline V CDR1 and CDR2: ENHRY, SYGVKD. CDR3 bases: TGTGCCATCAGTGAGTCGAAGGGAGCGGGGGGTAACACAGATACGCAGTATTTT. Protein sequence: CAISESKGAGGNTDTQYF.

This chain joins TRBV2 and TRBJ2-2; 13 bases line up with TRBD2. J gave up 0 bases and V 7 bases, and 5 bases lay outside the gene matches. CDR1 is SNHLY and CDR2 is FYNNEI in the germline V gene. There are 17 residues in the CDR3. Written as DNA, the CDR3 is TGTGCCAGCATGGGACTAGCGGGGATCTCGAACACCGGGGAGCTGTTTTTT. Translation gives CASMGLAGISNTGELFF.

The genes are TRBV4-3 and TRBJ1-2, with D maybe TRBD1 (5 bases). CDR1 is LGHNA and CDR2 is YSLEER in the germline V gene. V lost 0 bases, J lost 4 bases, and 15 bases lay in between. The CDR3 consists of 16 residues. The CDR3 bases are TGCGCCAGCAGCCAAGATTACGGGGGGGGATCCTATGGCTACACCTTC. This encodes CASSQDYGGGSYGYTF.

This chain connects TRBV6-4 to TRBJ1-5; TRBD1 aligns across 7 bases. The V gene's germline CDR1 is MRHNA and CDR2 SNTAGT. CDR3 length equals 15 residues. J was trimmed by 3 bases and V by 3 bases; bases with no gene match: 5. The DNA of the CDR3 is TGTGCCAGCAGTGAACAGGGGAGCACCAATCAGCCCCAGCATTTT. Translated: CASSEQGSTNQPQHF.

CDR3 amino acids: CASSQDPRERPSGYTF. CDR3 coding DNA: TGCGCCAGCAGCCAAGATCCCCGGGAAAGGCCCAGTGGCTACACCTTC. The J gene is TRBJ1-2, the V gene TRBV4-3, with D uncertain. Germline V lookup: CDR1 LGHNA, CDR2 YSLEER. With 0 bases removed from V and 7 bases from J, the gap between germline ends came to 18 bases. The CDR3 contains 16 residues.

This rearrangement joins TRBV11-3 to TRBJ1-2; D is ambiguous. CDR3 length: 13 residues. V lost 5 bases and J 8 bases, leaving 15 bases between the germline ends. The germline V gene has CDR1 SGHNT and CDR2 YENEEA. This CDR3 reads CASSLNQMEGYTF. For the CDR3, the DNA is TGTGCCAGCAGCCTTAATCAAATGGAGGGCTACACCTTC.

This clone was counted a single time. The chain couples TRBV6-5 to TRBJ1-2; TRBD1 matches 7 bases. The CDR3 is made up of 13 amino acids. Trimming took 5 bases from V and 3 from J; bases not matched to a gene: 3. Per germline, CDR1 MNHEY and CDR2 SVGAGI. CDR3 DNA sequence: TGTGCCAGCAGTCGGGACAGCGACTATGGCTACACCTTC. Translating gives CASSRDSDYGYTF.

V is TRBV7-2 and J is TRBJ2-5, with a possible D match to TRBD2 (5 bases). The CDR3 is 13 amino acids. CDR1 and CDR2 from the germline V gene are SGHTA and FQGNSA. Between the trimmed V and J ends, which lost 1 base and 4 bases, there was a span of 7 bases. CDR3 in DNA: TGTGCCAGCAGCTTAGTTCGGGGAGAGACCCAGTACTTC. Translation: CASSLVRGETQYF.

This clone showed up just a few times. CDR3 sequence reads: CASSRVTGDEQFF. The CDR3, as DNA: TGTGCCAGCAGCCGTGTCACGGGGGATGAGCAGTTCTTC. The J gene is TRBJ2-1, the V gene TRBV5-4; D perhaps matches TRBD2 (6 bases). Germline assignment: CDR1 SGHNT and CDR2 YYREEE (reference sequence). V lost 4 bases to trimming and J lost 8 bases, with 13 bases between them. The CDR3 is 13 residues long.

This chain joins TRBV5-8 and TRBJ2-1; a possible D gene is TRBD2 (6 bases). Germline V gives CDR1 SGHTS, CDR2 YDEGEE. Trimming shortened V by 5 bases and J by 4 bases, and 13 bases separated the two germline ends. The CDR3 consists of 14 residues. The CDR3 sequence: CASRGRREYNEQFF. CDR3 DNA sequence: TGTGCCAGCAGGGGAAGGAGGGAATACAATGAGCAGTTCTTC.

This chain joins TRBV7-6 and TRBJ1-2; 9 bases fit TRBD1. The germline V gene encodes CDR1 SGHVS and CDR2 FNYEAQ. Trimming at V came to 4 bases and at J to 5 bases, leaving 8 bases not matched to a gene. The CDR3 contains 15 residues. The chain's CDR3 is CASSSRDRGGYGYTF. For the CDR3, the DNA is TGTGCCAGCAGCTCCCGCGACAGGGGGGGGTATGGCTACACCTTC.

This clone turned up a few times. The gene calls are TRBV18 and TRBJ2-1, with TRBD2 as a possible D gene (6 bases). The V and J ends lost 0 bases and 10 bases respectively, with 13 bases between them. The CDR3 extends over 14 amino acids. Germline V gene sequence: CDR1 KGHSH, CDR2 LQKENI. The CDR3 bases are TGTGCCAGCTCACCACCGGGACTGGTGGGAGAGCAGTTCTTC. Protein: CASSPPGLVGEQFF.

The CDR3 reads CASSPGAGDTEAFF. CDR3 in DNA: TGTGCCAGCTCACCAGGGGCGGGGGACACTGAAGCTTTCTTT. The rearrangement links TRBV18 to TRBJ1-1; tentative D call: TRBD1 (5 bases). The CDR3 runs to 14 residues. Looked up from germline, CDR1 is KGHSH and CDR2 is LQKENI. V shed 2 bases and J shed 3 bases, with 10 bases lying between them.

This chain uses TRBV18 with TRBJ1-6, with 7 nucleotides matching TRBD1. CDR3 length: 14 residues. The germline gives CDR1 KGHSH, CDR2 LQKENI. Trimming took 2 bases from V and 7 from J; bases not matched to a gene: 2. The CDR3 coding sequence is TGTGCCAGCTCACCAGCAGGGGGAAATTCACCCCTCCACTTT. Translation: CASSPAGGNSPLHF.

The chain links TRBV29-1 to TRBJ2-7, with TRBD2 as a possible D gene (6 bases). The CDR3 contains 15 residues. Germline CDR1 and CDR2: SQVTM and ANQGSEA. Trimming shortened V by 4 bases and J by 4 bases, and 20 bases separated the two germline ends. The CDR3 region has the DNA TGCAGCGTTGTAGGCGGGGTAATAAGGGGATACGAGCAGTACTTC. Amino acids: CSVVGGVIRGYEQYF.

The gene calls are TRBV5-8 and TRBJ1-4; 9 nucleotides match TRBD1. Germline CDR1 and CDR2: SGHTS and YDEGEE. V lost 1 base, J lost 4 bases, and 2 bases stayed unmatched. The CDR3 is 15 residues long. The CDR3 region is CASSLLGQGNEKLFF. The CDR3 bases are TGTGCCAGCAGCTTGTTGGGACAGGGTAATGAAAAACTGTTTTTT.

This clone occurred once. This sequence joins TRBV6-5 and TRBJ1-4, with 8 bases matching TRBD1. V lost 9 bases and J lost 5; bases outside the gene matches: 11. Germline CDR1 and CDR2: MNHEY and SVGAGI. There are 15 residues in the CDR3. The CDR3 bases are TGTGCCAGTACTTTCGACAGGGGACCGAATGAAAAACTGTTTTTT. Translation gives CASTFDRGPNEKLFF.

The genes are TRBV3-1 (or the pseudogene TRBV3-2) and TRBJ1-2; 12 nucleotides match TRBD1. The ends lost 0 bases at V and 9 bases at J; junction bases unmatched: 8. The CDR3 contains 16 residues. Germline V gene sequence: CDR1 LGHDT, CDR2 YNNKEL (reference sequence). The CDR3 DNA follows: TGTGCCAGCAGCCAAGATATTACGGGACAGGGGGCCTGCTACACCTTC. This sequence encodes CASSQDITGQGACYTF.

The rearrangement joins TRBV25-1 to TRBJ2-7; maybe TRBD1 (5 bases). CDR1 and CDR2 from the germline V gene are MGHDK and SYGVNS. The CDR3 covers 13 residues. V was cut by 3 bases and J by 6 bases, with 12 bases left in between. The CDR3 here is CASSDLGPREQYF. CDR3 DNA sequence: TGTGCCAGCAGTGACTTGGGGCCCCGCGAGCAGTACTTC.

This CDR3 is CASSSPRGSDTQYF. CDR3 DNA: TGTGCCAGCAGCTCCCCCAGGGGATCAGATACGCAGTATTTT. The chain couples TRBV6-2 or TRBV6-3 to TRBJ2-3; D is perhaps TRBD1 (6 bases). With 6 bases removed from V and 4 bases from J, the gap between germline ends came to 14 bases. The CDR3 totals 14 residues. Germline-derived CDR1 and CDR2 are MNHEY and SVGEGT.

The V gene is TRBV20-1, the J gene TRBJ2-3; TRBD2 matches at 10 bases. The J segment lost 7 bases and the V segment lost 3 bases, leaving 13 bases of the junction unmatched. The CDR3 runs to 16 residues. Germline assignment: CDR1 DFQATT and CDR2 SNEGSKA (reference sequence). In nucleotides, the CDR3 is TGCAGTGCTAGTCGTGGAGCGGGGGGGGTCGCCCATACGCAGTATTTT. Residues: CSASRGAGGVAHTQYF.